Each of the 14 T cell receptor beta chains below was sequenced from the same sample in a study of T cells after yellow fever vaccination. TCRdb re-analysed the 5' RACE reads in MiXCR, keeping a single row per CDR3 protein. The sample gives 250,000 to 300,000 distinct CDR3 sequences, under 9% of which show up once; approximately 3.3% is in the top ten. Sequences were derived from CD4+ T cells sorted from PBMCs, sampled 5 days after the yellow fever booster vaccination. These receptor sequences come from a man aged 18 to 29 who received the YFV17D yellow fever vaccine.

The chain recombines TRBV3-1 with TRBJ2-7; D is undetermined. V lost 4 bases to trimming and J lost 6 bases, with 16 bases between them. The CDR3 spans 14 residues. Germline V gene sequence: CDR1 LGHDT, CDR2 YNNKEL (reference sequence). CDR3 DNA: TGTGCCAGCAGCCCATACACGGTGAGTGGCGAGCAGTACTTC. Its protein product is CASSPYTVSGEQYF.

This clonotype has more than one count but fewer than ten. V is TRBV12-3 or TRBV12-4 and J is TRBJ1-5; D not resolved. Between the trimmed V and J ends, which lost 6 bases and 6 bases, there was a span of 9 bases. The CDR3 sequence is 12 residues long. DNA of the CDR3: TGTGCCAGCAGACAAAATGCTCAGCCCCAGCATTTT. It encodes CASRQNAQPQHF.

This clonotype has just a few counts. The V call is TRBV10-3, the J call TRBJ2-2, with D perhaps TRBD2 (5 bases). The CDR3 contains 14 residues. V was clipped by 3 bases and J by 11 bases, with 16 bases between them. Germline CDR1 is ENHRY and CDR2 is SYGVKD. CDR3 in DNA: TGTGCCATCAGTGATCCTCACGGCGGAGGCGAGCTGTTTTTT. Translating gives CAISDPHGGGELFF.

V usage is TRBV7-4 and J usage is TRBJ2-7; tentatively, D is TRBD1 or TRBD2 (5 bases each). Trimming cost V 4 bases and J 4 bases, with 11 bases left between them. Germline CDR1 is SGHVT and CDR2 is SQSDAQ. This CDR3 is 13 amino acids long. The CDR3 sequence is CASSSSREYEQYV. For the CDR3, the DNA is TGTGCCAGCAGCTCCAGCAGGGAGTACGAGCAGTACGTC.

This clonotype was seen ten or more times. The J gene is TRBJ2-5, the V gene TRBV29-1, with TRBD2 matching 11 bases. With 6 bases clipped from V and 4 bases from J, the junction kept 10 bases outside the gene matches. CDR1 and CDR2 (germline): SQVTM, ANQGSEA. CDR3 length equals 15 residues. The CDR3 DNA is TGCAGCGTCCCCGGGCTAGCGGGGGGAGGAGAGACCCAGTACTTC. Its protein product is CSVPGLAGGGETQYF.

The V and J genes are TRBV7-2 and TRBJ1-5, with a possible D match to TRBD1 (5 bases). This CDR3 comprises 12 residues. Germline lookup yields CDR1 SGHTA and CDR2 FQGNSA. V was cut by 1 base and J by 8 bases, with 6 bases left in between. CDR3 bases: TGTGCCAGCAGCTTAGAGGGGAAGCCCCAGCATTTT. Protein: CASSLEGKPQHF. Full variable domain (remainder filled in from reference TRBV7-2 and TRBJ1-5): GAGVSQSPSNKVTEKGKDVELRCDPISGHTALYWYRQSLGQGLEFLIYFQGNSAPDKSGLPSDRFSAERTGGSVSTLTIQRTQQEDSAVYLCASSLEGKPQHFGDGTRLSIL.

The rearrangement joins TRBV12-3 or TRBV12-4 to TRBJ2-2; no firm D call. V was shortened by 1 base and J by 6 bases, with 9 bases between the two germline ends. This CDR3 comprises 14 residues. The DNA of the CDR3 is TGTGCCAGCAGTTTAGGCCCAAATTCCGGGGAGCTGTTTTTT. Amino acids: CASSLGPNSGELFF.

V is TRBV6-6 and J is TRBJ1-1; D gene ambiguous. This CDR3 is 14 amino acids long. Trimming cost V 4 bases and J 0 bases, with 9 bases left between them. Looked up from germline, CDR1 is MNHNY and CDR2 is SVGAGI (reference sequence). The DNA of the CDR3 is TGTGCCAGCAGTTCCCGGACCATGAACACTGAAGCTTTCTTT. This translates into CASSSRTMNTEAFF.

The chain joins TRBV2 to TRBJ1-1; D not resolved. Trimming removed 4 bases at V and 1 base at J, with 7 bases between. Germline CDR1 is SNHLY and CDR2 is FYNNEI. CDR3 length: 13 amino acids. The CDR3 region is CASSGRWNTEAFF. As DNA, the CDR3 is TGTGCCAGCAGTGGAAGGTGGAACACTGAAGCTTTCTTT.

This clonotype was counted between two and nine times. The chain uses TRBV7-3 and TRBJ2-1; D is perhaps TRBD1 (6 bases). The CDR3 runs 13 residues. Germline loops: CDR1 SGHTA, CDR2 FQGTGA. With 9 bases removed from V and 8 bases from J, the gap between germline ends came to 17 bases. In DNA, the CDR3 is TGTGCCAGTGGGGACACAAATAGTGATGAGCAGTTCTTC. Protein product: CASGDTNSDEQFF.

V gene TRBV11-2 combines with J gene TRBJ2-1; 7 nucleotides match TRBD1. V shed 1 base and J 9 bases; nucleotides not matched to a gene: 6. The CDR3 loop spans 14 amino acids. Germline V lookup: CDR1 SGHAT, CDR2 FQNNGV. Written as DNA, the CDR3 is TGTGCCAGCAGCTTAGCAGGGGGAAGTGGTGAGCAGTTCTTC. This codes for CASSLAGGSGEQFF.

The table lists this clonotype with a few counts. J is TRBJ1-5 and V is TRBV10-1; D is uncertain. This CDR3 is 13 amino acids long. CDR1 and CDR2 from the germline V gene are WNHNN and SYGVQD (reference sequence). Between the trimmed V and J ends, which lost 1 base and 4 bases, there was a span of 5 bases. In nucleotides, the CDR3 is TGCGCCAGCAGTGAGTACGTGAATCAGCCCCAGCATTTT. It codes for CASSEYVNQPQHF.

This clonotype was seen a handful of times. The junction departs from germline at one end; a sequencing error may be responsible. The J gene is TRBJ1-2, the V gene TRBV10-3, with D possibly matching TRBD1 (5 bases). The CDR3 is 14 residues long. CDR1 and CDR2 from the germline V gene are ENHRY and SYGVKD. The CDR3 nucleotides read TGTGCCATCAGGGAGTCCGGGGACTTCTATGGCTACACCTTC. Its protein is CAIRESGDFYGYTF.

This clonotype was counted only a few times. The V and J genes are TRBV7-2 and TRBJ2-2, with D perhaps matching TRBD1 (5 bases). V was shortened by 6 bases and J by 7 bases, with 9 bases between the two germline ends. CDR3 length equals 12 residues. Germline V gives CDR1 SGHTA, CDR2 FQGNSA. CDR3 in amino acids: CASRTQDGELFF. The CDR3 nucleotides read TGTGCCAGCAGGACACAGGACGGGGAGCTGTTTTTT.